These 12 T cell receptor beta chains were all obtained from the same sample, sequenced in a study of identical twins. TCRdb recomputed calls from the 5' RACE reads with MiXCR, one row per CDR3 protein. This sample yields around 1.7 million distinct CDR3 sequences, of which less than 40% are seen a single time; about 0.25% belongs to the top ten. The material sequenced was cord blood. These receptors all stem from a newborn girl in good health.

This clonotype was observed a handful of times. The CDR3 protein is CASSLRKWEGHREQFF. Here the CDR3 DNA reads TGTGCCAGCAGTTTAAGGAAGTGGGAGGGCCATCGTGAGCAGTTCTTC. The V and J genes are TRBV28 and TRBJ2-1; TRBD2 aligns across 7 bases. Trimming at V came to 2 bases and at J to 9 bases, leaving 13 bases not matched to a gene. The CDR3 consists of 16 residues. Germline values: CDR1 MDHEN, CDR2 SYDVKM.

The genes are TRBV3-1 and TRBJ2-3; D possibly matches TRBD1 or TRBD2 (5 bases each). Between the trimmed V and J ends, which lost 4 bases and 3 bases, there was a span of 26 bases. From germline, CDR1 is LGHDT and CDR2 YNNKEL (reference sequence). The CDR3 totals 19 residues. The DNA of the CDR3 is TGTGCCAGCAGCCTGATCCGGGTGTCCTTTGGGGGTTTTACAGATACGCAGTATTTT. It is translated as CASSLIRVSFGGFTDTQYF.

Worth noting for this clonotype: At one of its ends the junction is not consistent with the germline gene, which may arise from a read error. The chain carries TRBV10-3 and TRBJ2-5; perhaps TRBD2 as D (7 bases). Looked up from germline, CDR1 is ENHRY and CDR2 is SYGVKD. The CDR3 contains 13 residues. CDR3 region: CAISEAGAETRYF. The CDR3 nucleotides are TGTGCCATCAGTGAGGCGGGGGCAGAGACCCGGTACTTC.

V and J are TRBV28 and TRBJ2-5, with 8 bases fitting TRBD2. V shed 4 bases, J shed 4 bases, and the junction held 8 bases outside the gene matches. This CDR3 spans 15 amino acids. CDR1 and CDR2 from the germline V gene are MDHEN and SYDVKM. This chain's CDR3 is CASSSGSGIRETQYF. The CDR3 DNA sequence: TGTGCCAGCAGTTCTGGTAGCGGGATTCGAGAGACCCAGTACTTC.

The rearrangement uses TRBV6-6 and TRBJ2-2; D not resolved. V lost 8 bases and J 0 bases, leaving 4 bases between the germline ends. Germline V gene sequence: CDR1 MNHNY, CDR2 SVGAGI (reference sequence). The CDR3 extends over 12 amino acids. DNA for the CDR3: TGTGCCAGCGGGACGAACACCGGGGAGCTGTTTTTT. This encodes CASGTNTGELFF.

This clonotype was detected only a few times. The chain recombines TRBV6-1 with TRBJ1-2; TRBD1 might be the D (6 bases). The CDR3 spans 12 residues. V lost 11 bases, J lost 4 bases, and 14 bases lay in between. Germline CDR1 is MNHNS and CDR2 is SASEGT. CDR3 coding DNA: TGTGCCGGCTCGACAGGTTTCTATGGCTACACCTTC. Protein product: CAGSTGFYGYTF.

This clonotype turned up a few times. The CDR3 DNA reads TGTGCCAGCAGCTTTTCCACACTGACTGGGTACAATGAGCAGTTCTTC. As protein: CASSFSTLTGYNEQFF. This rearrangement joins TRBV7-8 to TRBJ2-1, with D unclear. V was trimmed by 3 bases and J by 4 bases, leaving 16 bases between them. CDR3 size: 16 residues. CDR1 is SGHVS, CDR2 FQNEAQ, per germline.

The chain employs TRBV6-5 and TRBJ2-1; TRBD1 is a possible D gene (6 bases). CDR1 and CDR2 from the germline V gene are MNHEY and SVGAGI. The germline V and J ends were trimmed by 5 bases and 5 bases, with 16 bases remaining between them. CDR3 length equals 15 residues. CDR3 amino acids: CASSLGQSGHNEQFF. For the CDR3, the DNA is TGTGCCAGCAGTCTTGGACAGAGTGGACACAATGAGCAGTTCTTC.

The rearrangement links TRBV27 to TRBJ2-1; 8 positions agree with TRBD2. This CDR3 region has 17 residues. V shed 4 bases, J shed 4 bases, and the junction held 12 bases outside the gene matches. Germline CDR1 and CDR2: MNHEY and SMNVEV (reference sequence). CDR3 coding DNA: TGTGCCAGCAGTTCGCCGGGGGGGCGAATCCCGTACAATGAGCAGTTCTTC. Protein sequence: CASSSPGGRIPYNEQFF.

The table lists this clonotype with a few counts. The chain links TRBV19 to TRBJ1-5; the match to TRBD1 covers 7 bases. CDR3 size: 16 residues. With 5 bases clipped from V and 2 bases from J, the junction kept 9 bases outside the gene matches. The germline CDR1 and CDR2 sequences are LNHDA and SQIVND (reference sequence). The CDR3 here is CASSPRRQGGNQPQHF. The CDR3 nucleotides are TGTGCCAGTAGTCCCCGAAGACAGGGTGGCAATCAGCCCCAGCATTTT.

This rearrangement joins TRBV4-2 to TRBJ2-3; 12 nucleotides align to TRBD2. Germline V gene sequence: CDR1 LGHNA, CDR2 YNFKEQ. V dropped 1 base and J dropped 2; count of bases not matched to a gene: 4. This CDR3 region has 17 residues. In nucleotides, the CDR3 is TGTGCCAGCAGCCAAGGTCGGACTAGCGGGGCCACAGATACGCAGTATTTT. Protein sequence: CASSQGRTSGATDTQYF.

The chain has TRBV20-1 and TRBJ2-3; TRBD2 agrees at 15 bases. V was pared by 5 bases and J by 3 bases, with 3 bases of the junction left unmatched. CDR1 and CDR2 (germline): DFQATT, SNEGSKA (reference sequence). CDR3 size: 15 residues. CDR3 in amino acids: CSAPGTSGRTDTQYF. CDR3 coding DNA: TGCAGTGCTCCCGGGACTAGCGGGAGGACAGATACGCAGTATTTT.